This T cell receptor beta chain was observed in a study of T cell responses to AZD1222 COVID-19 vaccine. Study conclusions and caveats: Rises in breadth and depth of Spike-specific TCRs came after two AZD1222 doses.

The data were produced by immunoSEQ multiplex PCR, yet TCRdb's version contains in-frame clones alone and is incomplete. This sample has 150,000 to 200,000 clones, with almost 95% found just once. The table lists this clone with a count of one. Its antigen remains unidentified. This CDR3 spans 15 amino acids. From germline, CDR1 is SGHTA and CDR2 FQGNSA. Trimming pared 5 bases from V and 4 bases from J, leaving 14 bases between. The TCR comes from an adult in good health. This chain connects TRBV7-2 to TRBJ2-2; the D gene is possibly TRBD2 (5 bases). The source was peripheral blood, collected on day 0 of AZD1222 vaccination. As DNA, the CDR3 is TGTGCCAGCAGCCCCCTGAGGGCCGGCACCGGGGAGCTGTTTTTT. Residues: CASSPLRAGTGELFF. Drawing the rest from reference TRBV7-2 and TRBJ2-2, the complete variable domain is GAGVSQSPSNKVTEKGKDVELRCDPISGHTALYWYRQSLGQGLEFLIYFQGNSAPDKSGLPSDRFSAERTGGSVSTLTIQRTQQEDSAVYLCASSPLRAGTGELFFGEGSRLTVL.